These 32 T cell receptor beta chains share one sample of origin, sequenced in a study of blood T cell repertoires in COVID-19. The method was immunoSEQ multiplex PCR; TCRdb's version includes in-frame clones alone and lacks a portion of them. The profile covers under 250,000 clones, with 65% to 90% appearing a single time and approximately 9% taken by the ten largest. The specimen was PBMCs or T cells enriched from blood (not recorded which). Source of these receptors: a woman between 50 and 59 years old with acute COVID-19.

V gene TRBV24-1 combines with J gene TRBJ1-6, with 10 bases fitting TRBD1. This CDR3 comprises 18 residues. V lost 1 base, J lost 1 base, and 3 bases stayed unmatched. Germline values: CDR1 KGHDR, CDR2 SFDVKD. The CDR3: CATSDLGTGVSYNSPLHF. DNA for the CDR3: TGTGCCACCAGTGATTTAGGGACAGGGGTGTCCTATAATTCACCCCTCCACTTT.

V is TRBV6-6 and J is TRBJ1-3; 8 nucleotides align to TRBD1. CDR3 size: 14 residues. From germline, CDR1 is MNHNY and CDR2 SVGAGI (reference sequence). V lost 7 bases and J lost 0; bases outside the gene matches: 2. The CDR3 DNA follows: TGTGCCAGCACCACAGGGGGCTCTGGAAACACCATATATTTT. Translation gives CASTTGGSGNTIYF.

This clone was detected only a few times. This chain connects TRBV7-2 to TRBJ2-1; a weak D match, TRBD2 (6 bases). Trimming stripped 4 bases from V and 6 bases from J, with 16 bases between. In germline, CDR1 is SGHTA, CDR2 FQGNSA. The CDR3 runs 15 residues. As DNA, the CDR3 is TGTGCCAGCAGCTGGACTACTGGGGTGTCCAATGAGCAGTTCTTC. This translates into CASSWTTGVSNEQFF.

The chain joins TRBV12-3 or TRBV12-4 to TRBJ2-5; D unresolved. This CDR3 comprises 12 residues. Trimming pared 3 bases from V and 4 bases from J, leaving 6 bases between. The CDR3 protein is CASSFGRETQYF. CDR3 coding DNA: TGTGCCAGCAGTTTCGGTCGAGAGACCCAGTACTTC.

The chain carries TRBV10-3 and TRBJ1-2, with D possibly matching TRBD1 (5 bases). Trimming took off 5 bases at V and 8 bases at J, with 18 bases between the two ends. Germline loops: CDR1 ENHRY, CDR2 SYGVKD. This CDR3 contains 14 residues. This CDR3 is CAISLSGTAAGYTF. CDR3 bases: TGTGCCATCAGTCTTTCTGGGACTGCCGCGGGCTACACCTTC.

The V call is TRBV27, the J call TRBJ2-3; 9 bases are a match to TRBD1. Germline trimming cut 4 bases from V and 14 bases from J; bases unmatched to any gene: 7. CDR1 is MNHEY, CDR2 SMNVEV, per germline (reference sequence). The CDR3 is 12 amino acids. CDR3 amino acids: CASSSGTGKWYF. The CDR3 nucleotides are TGTGCCAGCAGTTCCGGGACAGGGAAGTGGTATTTT.

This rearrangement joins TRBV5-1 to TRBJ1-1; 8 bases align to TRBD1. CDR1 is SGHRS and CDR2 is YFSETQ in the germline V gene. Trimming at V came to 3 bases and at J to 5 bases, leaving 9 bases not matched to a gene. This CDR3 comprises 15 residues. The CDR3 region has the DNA TGCGCCAGCAGCTGGCTGGCAGGGGGCGAGACTGAAGCTTTCTTT. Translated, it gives CASSWLAGGETEAFF.

Here the CDR3 DNA reads TGTGCCAGCAGCCAACCGGACAGCCGCTATGGCTACACCTTC. It yields the protein CASSQPDSRYGYTF. The chain uses TRBV3-1 (or the pseudogene TRBV3-2) and TRBJ1-2, with D possibly being TRBD1 (6 bases). CDR1 and CDR2 (germline): LGHDT, YNNKEL (reference sequence). The V and J ends lost 2 bases and 4 bases respectively, with 11 bases between them. This CDR3 has 14 amino acids.

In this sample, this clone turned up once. CDR3 in amino acids: CASSPGQGDEKLFF. CDR3 DNA: TGTGCCAGCAGCCCGGGACAGGGGGATGAAAAACTGTTTTTT. This chain joins TRBV5-4 and TRBJ1-4; 11 nucleotides agree with TRBD1. The V segment lost 4 bases and the J segment 6 bases; nucleotides outside the gene matches: 2. CDR1 is SGHNT, CDR2 YYREEE, per germline (reference sequence). This CDR3 comprises 14 residues.

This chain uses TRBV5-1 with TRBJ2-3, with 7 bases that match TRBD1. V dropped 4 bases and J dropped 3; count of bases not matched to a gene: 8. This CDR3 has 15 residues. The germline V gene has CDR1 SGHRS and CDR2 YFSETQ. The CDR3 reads CASSTTGVVTDTQYF. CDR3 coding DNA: TGCGCCAGCAGCACCACAGGGGTTGTGACAGATACGCAGTATTTT.

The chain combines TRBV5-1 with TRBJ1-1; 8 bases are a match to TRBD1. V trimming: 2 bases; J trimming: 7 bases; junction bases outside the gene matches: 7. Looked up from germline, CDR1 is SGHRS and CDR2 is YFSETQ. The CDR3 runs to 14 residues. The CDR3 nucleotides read TGCGCCAGCAGCTTACCCCAGGGGGCGAGTGAAGCTTTCTTT. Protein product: CASSLPQGASEAFF.

The CDR3 region has the DNA TGTGCCAGCAGTGAATATATAGACAGCTATGGCTACACCTTC. It translates to CASSEYIDSYGYTF. The J gene is TRBJ1-2, the V gene TRBV25-1, with D possibly being TRBD1 (5 bases). Germline V gene lookup returns CDR1 MGHDK and CDR2 SYGVNS. V was cut by 0 bases and J by 4 bases, with 9 bases left in between. The CDR3 is 14 amino acids.

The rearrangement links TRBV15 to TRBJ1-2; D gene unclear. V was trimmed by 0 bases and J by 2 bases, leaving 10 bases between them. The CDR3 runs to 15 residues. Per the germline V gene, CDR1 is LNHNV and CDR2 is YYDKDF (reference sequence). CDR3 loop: CATSRDSGRNYGYTF. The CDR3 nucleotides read TGTGCCACCAGCAGAGATTCGGGGAGGAACTATGGCTACACCTTC.

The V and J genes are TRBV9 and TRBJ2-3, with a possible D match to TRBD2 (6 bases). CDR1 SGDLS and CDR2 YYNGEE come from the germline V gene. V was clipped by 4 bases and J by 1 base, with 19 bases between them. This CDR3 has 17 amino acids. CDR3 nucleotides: TGTGCCAGCAGCCCCCTCCGGACGGGGGTTCGCACAGATACGCAGTATTTT. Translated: CASSPLRTGVRTDTQYF.

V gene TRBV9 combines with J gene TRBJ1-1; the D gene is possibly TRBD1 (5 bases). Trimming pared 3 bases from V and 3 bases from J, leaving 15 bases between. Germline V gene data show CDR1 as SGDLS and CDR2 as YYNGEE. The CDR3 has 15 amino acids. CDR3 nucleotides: TGTGCCAGCAGCGGTACAGGCCAAAGGGACACTGAAGCTTTCTTT. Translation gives CASSGTGQRDTEAFF.

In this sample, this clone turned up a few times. The DNA for the CDR3 is TGTGCCAGCAGCGACCGGGACAGGGAGAACACTGAAGCTTTCTTT. It translates to CASSDRDRENTEAFF. The V call is TRBV9, the J call TRBJ1-1; TRBD1 agrees at 9 bases. The CDR3 totals 15 residues. Germline CDR1 and CDR2: SGDLS and YYNGEE. V lost 3 bases to trimming and J lost 1 base; unmatched junction nucleotides: 4.

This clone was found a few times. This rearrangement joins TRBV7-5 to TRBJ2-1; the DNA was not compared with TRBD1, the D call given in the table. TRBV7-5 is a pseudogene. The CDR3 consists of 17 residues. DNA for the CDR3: TGTGCCAGAAGCTTACCCGGGACAGGGGGAATTGCCAATGAGCAGTTCTTC. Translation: CARSLPGTGGIANEQFF.

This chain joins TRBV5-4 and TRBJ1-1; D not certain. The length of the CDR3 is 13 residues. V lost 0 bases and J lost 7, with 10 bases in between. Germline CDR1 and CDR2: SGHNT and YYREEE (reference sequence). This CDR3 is CASSLDVPGEAFF. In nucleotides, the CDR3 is TGTGCCAGCAGCTTGGATGTACCAGGTGAAGCTTTCTTT.

The CDR3 nucleotides read TGCGCCAGCAGCTTAAGGCTACTTTCACTATTCCAAGAGACCCAGTACTTC. It translates to CASSLRLLSLFQETQYF. The chain uses TRBV5-1 and TRBJ2-5; no reliable D call. V lost 2 bases and J 1 base, leaving 18 bases between the germline ends. CDR3 length: 17 residues. Germline V gene sequence: CDR1 SGHRS, CDR2 YFSETQ.

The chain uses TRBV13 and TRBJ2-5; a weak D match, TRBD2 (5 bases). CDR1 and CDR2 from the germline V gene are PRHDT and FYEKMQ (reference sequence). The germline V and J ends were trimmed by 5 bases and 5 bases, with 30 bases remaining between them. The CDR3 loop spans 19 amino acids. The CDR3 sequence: CASSPPEWERSLSEETQYF. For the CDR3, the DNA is TGTGCCAGCAGCCCACCAGAGTGGGAGAGAAGCTTGAGCGAGGAGACCCAGTACTTC.

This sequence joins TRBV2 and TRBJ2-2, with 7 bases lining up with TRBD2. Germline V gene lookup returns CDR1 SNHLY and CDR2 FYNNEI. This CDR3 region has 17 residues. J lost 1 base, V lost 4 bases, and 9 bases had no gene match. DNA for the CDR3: TGTGCCAGCAGTGCCCCCAGAATAGCGGGGAACACCGGGGAGCTGTTTTTT. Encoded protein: CASSAPRIAGNTGELFF.

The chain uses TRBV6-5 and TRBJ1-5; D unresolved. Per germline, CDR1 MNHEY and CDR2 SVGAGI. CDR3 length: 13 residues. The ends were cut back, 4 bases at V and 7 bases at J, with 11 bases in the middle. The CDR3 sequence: CASSSPGGQPQHF. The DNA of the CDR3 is TGTGCCAGCAGTTCCCCCGGAGGACAGCCCCAGCATTTT.

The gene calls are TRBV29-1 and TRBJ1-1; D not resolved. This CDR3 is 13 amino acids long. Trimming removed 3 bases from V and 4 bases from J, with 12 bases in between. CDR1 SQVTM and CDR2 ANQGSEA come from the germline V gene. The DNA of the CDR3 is TGCAGCGTTGATGAGGGAGGCGGCACTGAAGCTTTCTTT. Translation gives CSVDEGGGTEAFF. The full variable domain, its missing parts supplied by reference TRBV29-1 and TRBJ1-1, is SAVISQKPSRDICQRGTSLTIQCQVDSQVTMMFWYRQQPGQSLTLIATANQGSEATYESGFVIDKFPISRPNLTFSTLTVSNMSPEDSSIYLCSVDEGGGTEAFFGQGTRLTVV.

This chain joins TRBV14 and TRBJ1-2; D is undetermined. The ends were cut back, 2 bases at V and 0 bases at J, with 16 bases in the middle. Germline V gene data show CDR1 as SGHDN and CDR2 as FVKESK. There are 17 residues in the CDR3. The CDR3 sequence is CASSQTEARGANYGYTF. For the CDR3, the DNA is TGTGCCAGCAGCCAAACTGAGGCACGGGGAGCTAACTATGGCTACACCTTC.

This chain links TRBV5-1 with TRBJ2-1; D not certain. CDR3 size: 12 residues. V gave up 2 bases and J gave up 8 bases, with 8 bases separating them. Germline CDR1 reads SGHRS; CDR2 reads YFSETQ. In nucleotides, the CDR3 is TGCGCCAGCAGCTTTTCTGTAGATGAGCAGTTCTTC. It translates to CASSFSVDEQFF.

The CDR3 is CASSTPLAAREEKLFF. DNA for the CDR3: TGTGCCAGTAGTACCCCGTTGGCAGCCCGGGAGGAAAAACTGTTTTTT. The rearrangement joins TRBV19 to TRBJ1-4, with D unresolved. The V end was cut by 4 bases, the J end by 8 bases, with 20 bases between. The CDR3 is made up of 16 amino acids. Germline V gene sequence: CDR1 LNHDA, CDR2 SQIVND (reference sequence).

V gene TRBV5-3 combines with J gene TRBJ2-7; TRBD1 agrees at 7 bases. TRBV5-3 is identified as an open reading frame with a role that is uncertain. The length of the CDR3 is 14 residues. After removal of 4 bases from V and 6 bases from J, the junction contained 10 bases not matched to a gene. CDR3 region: CARSQRRQGLEQYF. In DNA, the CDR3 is TGTGCCAGAAGCCAAAGGAGACAGGGCCTCGAGCAGTACTTC.

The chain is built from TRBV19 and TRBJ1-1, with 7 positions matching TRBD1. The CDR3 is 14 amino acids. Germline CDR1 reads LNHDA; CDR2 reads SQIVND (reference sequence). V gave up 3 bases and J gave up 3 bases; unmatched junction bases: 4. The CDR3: CASSINRGDTEAFF. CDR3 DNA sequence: TGTGCCAGTAGTATTAACAGGGGAGACACTGAAGCTTTCTTT.

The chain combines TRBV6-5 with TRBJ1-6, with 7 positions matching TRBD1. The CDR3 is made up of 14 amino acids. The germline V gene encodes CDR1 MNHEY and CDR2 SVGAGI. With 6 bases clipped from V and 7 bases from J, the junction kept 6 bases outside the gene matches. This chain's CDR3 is CASSTDRWNSPLHF. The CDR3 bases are TGTGCCAGCAGCACGGACAGGTGGAATTCACCCCTCCACTTT.

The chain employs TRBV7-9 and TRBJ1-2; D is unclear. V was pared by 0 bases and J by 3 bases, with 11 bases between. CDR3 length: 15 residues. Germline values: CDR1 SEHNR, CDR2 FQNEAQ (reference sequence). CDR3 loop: CASSLAEARDYGYTF. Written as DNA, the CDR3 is TGTGCCAGCAGCTTAGCGGAGGCAAGGGACTATGGCTACACCTTC.

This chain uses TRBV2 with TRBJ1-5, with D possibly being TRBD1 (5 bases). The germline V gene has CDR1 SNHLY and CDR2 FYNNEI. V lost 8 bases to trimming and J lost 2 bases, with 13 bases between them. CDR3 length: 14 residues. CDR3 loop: CASGAGLGNQPQHF. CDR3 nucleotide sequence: TGTGCCAGCGGTGCGGGACTGGGCAATCAGCCCCAGCATTTT.

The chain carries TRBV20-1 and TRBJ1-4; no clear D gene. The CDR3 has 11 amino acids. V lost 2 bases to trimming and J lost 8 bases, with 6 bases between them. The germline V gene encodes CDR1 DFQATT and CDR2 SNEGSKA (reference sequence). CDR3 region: CSARFSEKLFF. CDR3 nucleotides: TGCAGTGCTAGATTCTCGGAAAAACTGTTTTTT.